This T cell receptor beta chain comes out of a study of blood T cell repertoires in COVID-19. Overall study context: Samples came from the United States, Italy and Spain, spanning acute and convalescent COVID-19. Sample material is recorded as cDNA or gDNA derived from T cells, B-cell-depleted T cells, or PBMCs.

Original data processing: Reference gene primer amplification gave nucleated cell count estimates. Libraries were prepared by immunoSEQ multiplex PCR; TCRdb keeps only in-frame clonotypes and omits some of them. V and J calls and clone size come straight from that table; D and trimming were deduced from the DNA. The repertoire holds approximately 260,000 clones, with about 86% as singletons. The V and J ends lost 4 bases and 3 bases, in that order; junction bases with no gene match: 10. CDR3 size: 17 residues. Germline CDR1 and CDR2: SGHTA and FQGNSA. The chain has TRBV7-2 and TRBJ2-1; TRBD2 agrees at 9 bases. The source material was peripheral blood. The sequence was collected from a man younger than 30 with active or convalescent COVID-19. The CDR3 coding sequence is TGTGCCAGCAGCTCTCGCGTTTCTAGCGGGAACTACAATGAGCAGTTCTTC. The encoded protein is CASSSRVSSGNYNEQFF.